A single sample gave rise to the 26 T cell receptor beta chains below, sequenced in a study of siplizumab effects on memory and regulatory T cells. TCRdb's copy holds only in-frame clones and misses some; the assay was immunoSEQ multiplex PCR. The repertoire consists of some 65,000 clones, with over 75% occurring once and the leading ten covering around 1.8%. Sequenced input: Tregs sorted from blood. The receptors were gathered from a human donor in good health.

The chain joins TRBV28 to TRBJ2-6, with a weak D call TRBD2 (5 bases). CDR3 size: 15 residues. Germline values: CDR1 MDHEN, CDR2 SYDVKM. The V gene lost 3 bases and the J gene lost 4 bases, with 10 bases spanning the gap. CDR3 sequence reads: CASSFRGVGANVLTF. CDR3 sequence (DNA): TGTGCCAGCAGTTTCCGGGGTGTGGGGGCCAACGTCCTGACTTTC.

The chain is built from TRBV5-6 and TRBJ2-1; D remains ambiguous. Germline assignment: CDR1 SGHDT and CDR2 YYEEEE. The CDR3 contains 13 residues. The ends were cut back, 4 bases at V and 7 bases at J, with 12 bases in the middle. The CDR3 spells CASSPRASNEQFF. As DNA, the CDR3 is TGTGCCAGCAGCCCCCGGGCGTCAAATGAGCAGTTCTTC.

The chain joins TRBV30 to TRBJ1-4; 7 bases are shared with TRBD1. V dropped 0 bases and J dropped 6; count of bases not matched to a gene: 7. This CDR3 spans 15 amino acids. Germline V gene data show CDR1 as GTSNPN and CDR2 as SVGIG (reference sequence). The CDR3 region is CAWSVRGRGDEKLFF. The DNA for the CDR3 is TGTGCCTGGAGTGTACGGGGCAGGGGGGATGAAAAACTGTTTTTT. The full variable domain, its missing parts supplied by reference TRBV30 and TRBJ1-4, is SQTIHQWPATLVQPVGSPLSLECTVEGTSNPNLYWYRQAAGRGLQLLFYSVGIGQISSEVPQNLSASRPQDRQFILSSKKLLLSDSGFYLCAWSVRGRGDEKLFFGSGTQLSVL.

This clone occurred a few times. The chain links TRBV18 to TRBJ2-3; tentative D call: TRBD2 (5 bases). V was cut by 2 bases and J by 3 bases, with 15 bases left in between. Germline loops: CDR1 KGHSH, CDR2 LQKENI. This CDR3 region has 16 residues. CDR3 region: CASSPSIIARTDTQYF. The DNA for the CDR3 is TGTGCCAGCTCACCATCAATAATAGCGAGGACAGATACGCAGTATTTT.

J is TRBJ2-1 and V is TRBV11-3; 15 bases map to TRBD2. Per the germline V gene, CDR1 is SGHNT and CDR2 is YENEEA. V lost 5 bases to trimming and J lost 9 bases; unmatched junction nucleotides: 5. The CDR3 loop spans 15 amino acids. The CDR3 region has the DNA TGTGCCAGCAGCGCAGGACTAGCGGGAGGGGGTGAGCAGTTCTTC. Encoded protein: CASSAGLAGGGEQFF.

This clone is a singleton in its sample. The chain's CDR3 is CASSPADRLSGNTIYF. The CDR3 DNA reads TGTGCCAGCAGCCCCGCCGACAGGCTCTCTGGAAACACCATATATTTT. This rearrangement joins TRBV11-3 to TRBJ1-3; D is perhaps TRBD1 (6 bases). CDR1 is SGHNT and CDR2 is YENEEA in the germline V gene. Trimming cost V 5 bases and J 0 bases, with 14 bases left between them. This CDR3 contains 16 residues.

J is TRBJ2-7 and V is TRBV5-1; 10 positions match TRBD2. From germline, CDR1 is SGHRS and CDR2 YFSETQ. This CDR3 region has 17 residues. The V gene end was trimmed by 4 bases and the J gene end by 0 bases; junction bases not matched to a gene: 10. The CDR3 DNA follows: TGCGCCAGCAGCCGGAGACTTCGGACTAGCGGCTCCTACGAGCAGTACTTC. It translates to CASSRRLRTSGSYEQYF. The whole variable domain, remainder taken from reference TRBV5-1 and TRBJ2-7, is KAGVTQTPRYLIKTRGQQVTLSCSPISGHRSVSWYQQTPGQGLQFLFEYFSETQRNKGNFPGRFSGRQFSNSRSEMNVSTLELGDSALYLCASSRRLRTSGSYEQYFGPGTRLTVT.

The CDR3 DNA reads as TGTGCCTGGGGAAAAAGGAATGAGCAGTTCTTC. This gives the protein CAWGKRNEQFF. The V call is TRBV30, the J call TRBJ2-1; D is uncertain. Germline values: CDR1 GTSNPN, CDR2 SVGIG (reference sequence). V lost 5 bases, J lost 7 bases, and 9 bases lay in between. The CDR3 runs 11 residues.

This chain connects TRBV5-6 to TRBJ2-2; TRBD2 agrees at 14 bases. CDR1 is SGHDT, CDR2 YYEEEE, per germline. The CDR3 length is 19 residues. J lost 4 bases, V lost 3 bases, and 11 bases had no gene match. For the CDR3, the DNA is TGTGCCAGCAGCTCATCCGGGACTAGCGGGGGAGTAATCACCGGGGAGCTGTTTTTT. Its translation is CASSSSGTSGGVITGELFF.

The CDR3 is CSVEGPLYSCTF. Here the CDR3 DNA reads TGCAGCGTTGAAGGTCCCCTCTACTCATGCACCTTC. The gene calls are TRBV29-1 and TRBJ1-2; D ambiguous. Trimming left V 1 base short and J 13 bases short, with 16 bases between. Germline assignment: CDR1 SQVTM and CDR2 ANQGSEA. The CDR3 contains 12 residues. Full variable domain (rest looked up from reference TRBV29-1 and TRBJ1-2): SAVISQKPSRDICQRGTSLTIQCQVDSQVTMMFWYRQQPGQSLTLIATANQGSEATYESGFVIDKFPISRPNLTFSTLTVSNMSPEDSSIYLCSVEGPLYSCTFGSGTRLTVV.

The chain uses TRBV4-1 and TRBJ2-1; a possible D gene is TRBD2 (5 bases). Trimming removed 0 bases at V and 6 bases at J, with 24 bases between. This CDR3 has 19 residues. Germline assignment: CDR1 MGHRA and CDR2 YSYEKL. The CDR3 spells CASSQDEGTSSGGINEQFF. The CDR3 DNA reads as TGCGCCAGCAGCCAAGATGAGGGTACTTCTTCCGGCGGTATCAATGAGCAGTTCTTC.

The V and J genes are TRBV19 and TRBJ2-5, with unresolved D. With the DNA end fitting TRBJ2-7 better, the J assignment may be wrong. There are 13 residues in the CDR3. Per the germline V gene, CDR1 is LNHDA and CDR2 is SQIVND (reference sequence). The DNA of the CDR3 is TGTGCCAGTCTATCGGCGGTGAGTCACGAGCAGTACTTC. Amino acids: CASLSAVSHEQYF.

There are a few counts of this clone. The CDR3 reads CASSFPLEKLFF. DNA for the CDR3: TGTGCCAGCAGCTTCCCCCTCGAAAAACTGTTTTTT. The chain links TRBV7-9 to TRBJ1-4; D not resolved. The V gene lost 3 bases and the J gene lost 8 bases, with 7 bases spanning the gap. The CDR3 runs to 12 residues. Germline V gives CDR1 SEHNR, CDR2 FQNEAQ (reference sequence).

With respect to this clone: One end of the junction is discordant with germline, which a read error may explain. The genes are TRBV7-3 and TRBJ2-1; 9 bases fit TRBD2. Germline V gene lookup returns CDR1 SGHTA and CDR2 FQGTGA. This CDR3 is 13 amino acids long. This CDR3 reads CASSLTPGLAALF. CDR3 sequence (DNA): TGTGCCAGCAGCTTAACTCCGGGACTAGCCGCCCTCTTC.

The chain joins TRBV2 to TRBJ2-1; D may be TRBD2 (5 bases). The ends were cut back, 3 bases at V and 9 bases at J, with 12 bases in the middle. The CDR3 is made up of 13 amino acids. CDR1 is SNHLY and CDR2 is FYNNEI in the germline V gene. This CDR3 reads CASSEEVPGEQFF. CDR3 sequence (DNA): TGTGCCAGCAGTGAGGAGGTTCCAGGTGAGCAGTTCTTC. Full variable domain (outside the CDR3, taken from reference TRBV2 and TRBJ2-1): EPEVTQTPSHQVTQMGQEVILRCVPISNHLYFYWYRQILGQKVEFLVSFYNNEISEKSEIFDDQFSVERPDGSNFTLKIRSTKLEDSAMYFCASSEEVPGEQFFGPGTRLTVL.

V and J are TRBV28 and TRBJ1-1, with D possibly matching TRBD1 (5 bases). CDR3 length: 14 amino acids. V lost 9 bases to trimming and J lost 5 bases, with 19 bases between them. Per the germline V gene, CDR1 is MDHEN and CDR2 is SYDVKM. The CDR3: CASTERGAGTEAFF. The CDR3 coding sequence is TGTGCCAGTACGGAACGAGGGGCAGGAACTGAAGCTTTCTTT.

Comments on this clone: The junction does not match germline at one end; this may be a read error. The CDR3, as DNA: TGTGCCAGCCGGGACAGGGGGGTAGCTAACTATGGCCACACCTTC. Its protein is CASRDRGVANYGHTF. The V gene is TRBV28, the J gene TRBJ1-2; TRBD1 agrees at 11 bases. This CDR3 is 15 amino acids long. Germline V gene lookup returns CDR1 MDHEN and CDR2 SYDVKM.

This chain uses TRBV7-2 with TRBJ1-5, with 8 bases aligning to TRBD1. V lost 4 bases and J lost 6; bases outside the gene matches: 2. Germline V lookup: CDR1 SGHTA, CDR2 FQGNSA. CDR3 length equals 13 residues. In nucleotides, the CDR3 is TGTGCCAGCAGCTACAGGGGGATTCAGCCCCAGCATTTT. Its translation is CASSYRGIQPQHF.

CDR3 bases: TGTGCCAGCAGCCCTTATGATGGGTCAGAGACCCAGTACTTC. It yields the protein CASSPYDGSETQYF. The genes are TRBV9 and TRBJ2-5; no reliable D call. Trimming took 4 bases from V and 4 from J, leaving 14 bases between them. CDR1 is SGDLS, CDR2 YYNGEE, per germline. The CDR3 length is 14 residues.

This chain joins TRBV4-3 and TRBJ2-1; TRBD2 matches 8 bases. CDR1 and CDR2 (germline): LGHNA, YSLEER. Trimming took 3 bases from V and 6 from J; bases not matched to a gene: 7. This CDR3 region has 15 residues. The CDR3 region is CASSQELADPNEQFF. The CDR3 coding sequence is TGCGCCAGCAGCCAGGAACTAGCGGATCCCAATGAGCAGTTCTTC.

V gene TRBV6-5 combines with J gene TRBJ1-2; D is possibly TRBD1 (5 bases). Trimming took off 6 bases at V and 8 bases at J, with 16 bases between the two ends. Germline-derived CDR1 and CDR2 are MNHEY and SVGAGI. The CDR3 is made up of 13 amino acids. The CDR3 sequence is CASSAGFSEGYTF. DNA of the CDR3: TGTGCCAGCAGCGCAGGGTTTTCTGAGGGCTACACCTTC.

The V gene is TRBV5-1, the J gene TRBJ2-7; 9 bases map to TRBD2. The CDR3 length is 15 residues. The V gene end was trimmed by 0 bases and the J gene end by 2 bases; junction bases not matched to a gene: 3. CDR1 is SGHRS, CDR2 YFSETQ, per germline. CDR3 region: CASSLVGGRAYEQYF. The CDR3 DNA reads TGCGCCAGCAGCTTGGTAGGCGGGAGGGCCTACGAGCAGTACTTC.

The genes are TRBV11-1 and TRBJ2-3; no firm D call. The germline V gene encodes CDR1 SGHAT and CDR2 FQDESV (reference sequence). CDR3 size: 11 residues. With 5 bases removed from V and 4 bases from J, the gap between germline ends came to 4 bases. The CDR3 region is CASSPADTQYF. DNA of the CDR3: TGTGCCAGCAGCCCGGCAGATACGCAGTATTTT.

This chain joins TRBV5-4 and TRBJ2-5; no definite D call. Germline loops: CDR1 SGHNT, CDR2 YYREEE (reference sequence). The CDR3 has 13 amino acids. V was pared by 0 bases and J by 3 bases, with 6 bases between. CDR3 bases: TGTGCCAGCAGCTTGGTTATGGAAGAGACCCAGTACTTC. The encoded protein is CASSLVMEETQYF. Filled out from reference TRBV5-4 and TRBJ2-5, the complete variable domain reads ETGVTQSPTHLIKTRGQQVTLRCSSQSGHNTVSWYQQALGQGPQFIFQYYREEENGRGNFPPRFSGLQFPNYSSELNVNALELDDSALYLCASSLVMEETQYFGPGTRLLVL.

The chain has TRBV10-3 and TRBJ2-3; no reliable D call. V was cut by 2 bases and J by 4 bases, with 4 bases left in between. The CDR3 runs to 12 residues. Germline V lookup: CDR1 ENHRY, CDR2 SYGVKD. Here the CDR3 DNA reads TGTGCCATCAGTGAGGATTCAGATACGCAGTATTTT. This translates into CAISEDSDTQYF.

The chain is built from TRBV10-3 and TRBJ2-7, with 7 bases matching TRBD1. The CDR3 runs 12 residues. V trimming: 11 bases; J trimming: 3 bases; junction bases outside the gene matches: 7. Looked up from germline, CDR1 is ENHRY and CDR2 is SYGVKD. The CDR3 DNA reads as TGTGCCGTGGGGACAGAGTTCTACGAGCAGTACTTC. Amino acid sequence: CAVGTEFYEQYF.